The 18 T cell receptor beta chains in this list originate from one sample, sequenced in a study of T cell responses to AZD1222 COVID-19 vaccine. Repertoires were generated with immunoSEQ multiplex PCR, while TCRdb's copy carries only in-frame clones and drops some. The sample consists of over 150,000 clones, about nine tenths of them appearing once. The input for sequencing was peripheral blood, taken on day 0 of AZD1222 vaccination. All receptors come from an adult in good health.

The V gene is TRBV5-4, the J gene TRBJ2-1, with 8 nucleotides matching TRBD1. From germline, CDR1 is SGHNT and CDR2 YYREEE (reference sequence). The V gene end was trimmed by 3 bases and the J gene end by 5 bases; junction bases not matched to a gene: 1. The CDR3 is 13 residues long. CDR3 in amino acids: CASSWDRNNEQFF. CDR3 in DNA: TGTGCCAGCAGCTGGGACAGGAACAATGAGCAGTTCTTC.

V and J are TRBV9 and TRBJ1-3; the D gene is possibly TRBD1 (6 bases). V gave up 0 bases and J gave up 3 bases, with 13 bases separating them. CDR1 and CDR2 (germline): SGDLS, YYNGEE. CDR3 length equals 16 residues. The CDR3 is CASSVAETGGGNTIYF. DNA of the CDR3: TGTGCCAGCAGCGTAGCGGAGACAGGAGGTGGAAACACCATATATTTT.

This chain links TRBV4-3 with TRBJ2-7; 9 bases align to TRBD2. CDR3 size: 16 residues. Per the germline V gene, CDR1 is LGHNA and CDR2 is YSLEER. With 0 bases clipped from V and 3 bases from J, the junction kept 6 bases outside the gene matches. CDR3 coding DNA: TGCGCCAGCAGCCAAGATCGAGCGGGGGGCGGCTACGAGCAGTACTTC. This codes for CASSQDRAGGGYEQYF.

This clone was seen only once. The chain has TRBV18 and TRBJ1-2; 9 nucleotides agree with TRBD1. The CDR3 has 22 amino acids. The V and J ends lost 0 bases and 2 bases, in that order; junction bases with no gene match: 22. Germline V gene lookup returns CDR1 KGHSH and CDR2 LQKENI. CDR3: CASSPPVVAVRDRESENYGYTF. CDR3 bases: TGTGCCAGCTCACCACCTGTGGTTGCGGTCAGGGACAGGGAAAGCGAGAACTATGGCTACACCTTC.

The rearrangement uses TRBV9 and TRBJ2-4, with D perhaps being TRBD1 or TRBD2 (5 bases each). Trimming cost V 1 base and J 1 base, with 12 bases left between them. The CDR3 loop spans 16 amino acids. Germline assignment: CDR1 SGDLS and CDR2 YYNGEE. DNA for the CDR3: TGTGCCAGCAGCGTACGAGGGGAGTCGGCCAAAAACATTCAGTACTTC. As protein: CASSVRGESAKNIQYF.

DNA for the CDR3: TGCGCCAGCAGCTTGTGGGCTAGCGGGAACACCGGGGAGCTGTTTTTT. It specifies CASSLWASGNTGELFF. This sequence joins TRBV5-1 and TRBJ2-2, with 7 bases fitting TRBD2. CDR1 is SGHRS and CDR2 is YFSETQ in the germline V gene. V was pared by 1 base and J by 1 base, with 4 bases of the junction left unmatched. CDR3 length equals 16 residues.

The chain couples TRBV6-5 to TRBJ2-5; 7 nucleotides agree with TRBD1. This CDR3 region has 15 residues. Germline assignment: CDR1 MNHEY and CDR2 SVGAGI. V dropped 6 bases and J dropped 2; count of bases not matched to a gene: 9. CDR3: CASSVSGQQQETQYF. CDR3 nucleotide sequence: TGTGCCAGCAGCGTGTCGGGACAGCAACAAGAGACCCAGTACTTC.

The chain joins TRBV19 to TRBJ1-2; tentative D call: TRBD1 (6 bases). V gave up 3 bases and J gave up 5 bases, with 13 bases separating them. The germline gives CDR1 LNHDA, CDR2 SQIVND (reference sequence). The CDR3 loop spans 14 amino acids. The CDR3 loop reads CASSMQGRGYGYTF. The CDR3 DNA reads as TGTGCCAGTAGTATGCAGGGGCGAGGGTATGGCTACACCTTC.

The DNA of the CDR3 is TGTGCCAGCAGCTTAGCGTCCAGGGGGAACACCGGGGAGCTGTTTTTT. This codes for CASSLASRGNTGELFF. The chain employs TRBV7-8 and TRBJ2-2, with TRBD1 as a possible D gene (6 bases). The CDR3 runs to 16 residues. Germline V lookup: CDR1 SGHVS, CDR2 FQNEAQ. The V gene lost 0 bases and the J gene lost 1 base, with 9 bases spanning the gap.

This chain joins TRBV12-5 and TRBJ1-2, with TRBD1 as a possible D gene (5 bases). Germline loops: CDR1 LGHNT, CDR2 FRNRAP. Trimming took off 7 bases at V and 0 bases at J, with 9 bases between the two ends. CDR3 size: 13 residues. In nucleotides, the CDR3 is TGTGCTAGTGCGACAGACACTAACTATGGCTACACCTTC. This codes for CASATDTNYGYTF.

V and J are TRBV5-4 and TRBJ2-3, with 7 bases fitting TRBD2. The CDR3 consists of 15 residues. Germline values: CDR1 SGHNT, CDR2 YYREEE (reference sequence). Germline trimming cut 4 bases from V and 2 bases from J; bases unmatched to any gene: 7. CDR3 nucleotide sequence: TGTGCCAGCAGCCCGGGGGAGGGGTTCACAGATACGCAGTATTTT. Its protein product is CASSPGEGFTDTQYF.

The V call is TRBV19, the J call TRBJ1-2, with no clear D. V lost 7 bases and J lost 4, with 16 bases in between. The CDR3 length is 14 residues. Germline CDR1 is LNHDA and CDR2 is SQIVND (reference sequence). CDR3 loop: CASIMSGVGYGYTF. The CDR3 DNA reads TGTGCCAGTATCATGTCAGGCGTGGGCTATGGCTACACCTTC.

The chain links TRBV18 to TRBJ2-7; TRBD1 might be the D (5 bases). CDR1 and CDR2 from the germline V gene are KGHSH and LQKENI. Trimming removed 2 bases at V and 6 bases at J, with 14 bases between. This CDR3 contains 14 residues. This CDR3 reads CASSPTGPPVEQYF. CDR3 DNA sequence: TGTGCCAGCTCACCAACAGGACCCCCTGTCGAGCAGTACTTC.

The chain is built from TRBV5-4 and TRBJ1-3, with TRBD1 identical over 8 bases. Germline loops: CDR1 SGHNT, CDR2 YYREEE (reference sequence). The V gene end was trimmed by 4 bases and the J gene end by 1 base; junction bases not matched to a gene: 4. There are 15 residues in the CDR3. This CDR3 reads CASSPRTGSGNTIYF. CDR3 DNA: TGTGCCAGCAGCCCCCGGACAGGGTCTGGAAACACCATATATTTT.

CDR3 DNA: TGCAGCGTCGGACAGGAGATCTCCTACGAGCAGTACTTC. This gives the protein CSVGQEISYEQYF. V and J are TRBV29-1 and TRBJ2-7; TRBD1 matches 7 bases. The germline gives CDR1 SQVTM, CDR2 ANQGSEA. V shed 6 bases and J 0 bases; nucleotides not matched to a gene: 5. The CDR3 has 13 residues.

The rearrangement links TRBV11-2 to TRBJ1-1, with unresolved D. Germline lookup yields CDR1 SGHAT and CDR2 FQNNGV. This CDR3 has 13 amino acids. The V gene lost 5 bases and the J gene lost 0 bases, with 7 bases spanning the gap. The CDR3 coding sequence is TGTGCCAGCAGCGCTCAATTGAACACTGAAGCTTTCTTT. It specifies CASSAQLNTEAFF.

V is TRBV5-4 and J is TRBJ1-2; no firm D call. Trimming cost V 4 bases and J 4 bases, with 17 bases left between them. The CDR3 length is 15 residues. Germline V gene sequence: CDR1 SGHNT, CDR2 YYREEE (reference sequence). CDR3 in DNA: TGTGCCAGCAGCCCCGAGACTCGAGTTCTCTATGGCTACACCTTC. Its translation: CASSPETRVLYGYTF.

The rearrangement links TRBV7-8 to TRBJ2-2; the D call may be TRBD1 or TRBD2 (5 bases each). V dropped 3 bases and J dropped 6 bases, with 8 bases sitting between them. The CDR3 runs to 13 residues. CDR1 and CDR2 from the germline V gene are SGHVS and FQNEAQ. The chain's CDR3 is CASSFRGAGELFF. In DNA, the CDR3 is TGTGCCAGCAGCTTTAGGGGAGCCGGGGAGCTGTTTTTT.